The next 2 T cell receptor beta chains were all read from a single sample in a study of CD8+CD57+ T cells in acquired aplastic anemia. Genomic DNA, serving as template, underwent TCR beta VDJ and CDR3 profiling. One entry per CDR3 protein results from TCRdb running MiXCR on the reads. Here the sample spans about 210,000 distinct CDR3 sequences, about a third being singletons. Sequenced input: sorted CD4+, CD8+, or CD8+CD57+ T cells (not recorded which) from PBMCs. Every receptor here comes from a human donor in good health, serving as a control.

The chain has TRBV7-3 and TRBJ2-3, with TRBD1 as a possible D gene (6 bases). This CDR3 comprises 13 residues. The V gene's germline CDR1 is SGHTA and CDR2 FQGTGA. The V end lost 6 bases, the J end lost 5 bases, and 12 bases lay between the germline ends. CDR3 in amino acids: CASSELGGDTQYF. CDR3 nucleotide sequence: TGTGCCAGCAGTGAGCTAGGGGGAGATACGCAGTATTTT.

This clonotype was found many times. The CDR3 nucleotides are TGTGCCAGCAGTCAGACTCATTTCACAGATACGCAGTATTTT. As protein: CASSQTHFTDTQYF. This chain links TRBV25-1 with TRBJ2-3, with unresolved D. In germline, CDR1 is MGHDK, CDR2 SYGVNS. The V gene lost 5 bases and the J gene lost 2 bases, with 11 bases spanning the gap. The CDR3 runs to 14 residues.